What follows are 6 T cell receptor beta chains derived from one specimen sequenced in a study of blood T cell repertoires in COVID-19. Clones were read by immunoSEQ multiplex PCR, and TCRdb kept only the in-frame ones, dropping some. The sample yields roughly 49,000 clones, under 85% seen once. Sample: peripheral blood. Source of these receptors: a man aged 35 to 55 with acute or convalescent COVID-19.

Here the CDR3 reads CASSLHRVDGELFF. The CDR3 nucleotides are TGTGCCAGCAGTTTGCACAGGGTTGACGGGGAGCTGTTTTTT. The chain links TRBV27 to TRBJ2-2; D may be TRBD1 (6 bases). Germline loops: CDR1 MNHEY, CDR2 SMNVEV (reference sequence). Trimming shortened V by 3 bases and J by 7 bases, and 12 bases separated the two germline ends. CDR3 length equals 14 residues.

Only one count was recorded for this clone. The chain recombines TRBV30 with TRBJ2-3; D uncertain. V lost 0 bases to trimming and J lost 1 base, with 17 bases between them. Per germline, CDR1 GTSNPN and CDR2 SVGIG (reference sequence). This CDR3 comprises 17 residues. The CDR3, as DNA: TGTGCCTGGAGTGTTGGAGCGTCCTTCCGGGGCACAGATACGCAGTATTTT. This encodes CAWSVGASFRGTDTQYF.

The chain employs TRBV9 and TRBJ2-3; 10 bases agree with TRBD2. Per the germline V gene, CDR1 is SGDLS and CDR2 is YYNGEE. This CDR3 has 15 residues. Trimming removed 3 bases from V and 6 bases from J; junction bases left unmatched: 7. Here the CDR3 DNA reads TGTGCCAGCAGCGCGAGCGGGGGGGCAGGGGATACGCAGTATTTT. Its protein product is CASSASGGAGDTQYF.

J is TRBJ1-2 and V is TRBV10-1, with a tentative D call TRBD1 (6 bases). Trimming removed 3 bases from V and 4 bases from J, with 9 bases in between. Per the germline V gene, CDR1 is WNHNN and CDR2 is SYGVQD (reference sequence). The CDR3 runs to 13 residues. The CDR3 nucleotides read TGCGCCAGCAGTGAAGCCAGGGGCTATGGCTACACCTTC. It yields the protein CASSEARGYGYTF.

The chain links TRBV30 to TRBJ2-5, with D unresolved. V was clipped by 2 bases and J by 2 bases, with 9 bases between them. The CDR3 consists of 13 residues. Germline loops: CDR1 GTSNPN, CDR2 SVGIG (reference sequence). The DNA for the CDR3 is TGTGCCTGGAGTTATAGCAGACAAGAGACCCAGTACTTC. Its translation is CAWSYSRQETQYF.

The V gene is TRBV12-5, the J gene TRBJ2-2; 8 positions match TRBD2. V was clipped by 0 bases and J by 6 bases; unmatched bases: 6. This CDR3 comprises 16 residues. Germline lookup yields CDR1 LGHNT and CDR2 FRNRAP. The CDR3 nucleotides read TGTGCTAGTGGTTTGGTACCGGCGGGAGGTTCCGGGGAGCTGTTTTTT. Translation: CASGLVPAGGSGELFF.